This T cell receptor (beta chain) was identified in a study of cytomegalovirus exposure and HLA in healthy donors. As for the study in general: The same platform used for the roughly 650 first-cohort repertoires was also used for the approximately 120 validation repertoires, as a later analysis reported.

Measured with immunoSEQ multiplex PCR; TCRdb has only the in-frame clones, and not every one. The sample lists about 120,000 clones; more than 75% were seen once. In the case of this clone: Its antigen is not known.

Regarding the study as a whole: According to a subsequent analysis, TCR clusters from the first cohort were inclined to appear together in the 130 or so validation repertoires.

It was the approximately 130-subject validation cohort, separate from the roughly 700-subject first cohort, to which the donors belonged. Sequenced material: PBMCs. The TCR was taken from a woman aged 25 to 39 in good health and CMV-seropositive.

Written as DNA, the CDR3 is TGTGCCAGCAGTACCGGCGGACAGGCCCAAGAGACCCAGTACTTC. Amino acids: CASSTGGQAQETQYF. The genes are TRBV6-6 and TRBJ2-5; TRBD1 agrees at 7 bases. In germline, CDR1 is MNHNY, CDR2 SVGAGI (reference sequence). The CDR3 has 15 amino acids. J was trimmed by 1 base and V by 5 bases; bases with no gene match: 7.